The sequence of this T cell receptor (beta chain) was determined in a study of blood T cells in healthy people across ages. Concerning this clonotype: Its cognate antigen is unknown.

Study-wide findings and caveats: Age brought a roughly linear fall in TCR beta diversity measured per million T cells.

The authors ran a second PCR of roughly 7 to 11 cycles using a sample-barcoded 5' primer and a J-beta primer mix. MiXCR, run by TCRdb on the 5' RACE reads, gives a single entry per CDR3 protein. Of fewer than 700,000 distinct CDR3 sequences listed, roughly 48% are singletons. The receptor was isolated from a man older than 75 in good health. The sequenced material came from blood.

DNA for the CDR3: TGTGCCAGCAGCCCCCTCGGGGGACACCGAATTAACTACGAGCAGTACTTC. Its translation is CASSPLGGHRINYEQYF. This sequence joins TRBV11-2 and TRBJ2-7; D possibly uses TRBD1 or TRBD2 (6 bases each). The germline V gene encodes CDR1 SGHAT and CDR2 FQNNGV. V lost 5 bases and J 3 bases, leaving 23 bases between the germline ends. The CDR3 is 17 residues long.